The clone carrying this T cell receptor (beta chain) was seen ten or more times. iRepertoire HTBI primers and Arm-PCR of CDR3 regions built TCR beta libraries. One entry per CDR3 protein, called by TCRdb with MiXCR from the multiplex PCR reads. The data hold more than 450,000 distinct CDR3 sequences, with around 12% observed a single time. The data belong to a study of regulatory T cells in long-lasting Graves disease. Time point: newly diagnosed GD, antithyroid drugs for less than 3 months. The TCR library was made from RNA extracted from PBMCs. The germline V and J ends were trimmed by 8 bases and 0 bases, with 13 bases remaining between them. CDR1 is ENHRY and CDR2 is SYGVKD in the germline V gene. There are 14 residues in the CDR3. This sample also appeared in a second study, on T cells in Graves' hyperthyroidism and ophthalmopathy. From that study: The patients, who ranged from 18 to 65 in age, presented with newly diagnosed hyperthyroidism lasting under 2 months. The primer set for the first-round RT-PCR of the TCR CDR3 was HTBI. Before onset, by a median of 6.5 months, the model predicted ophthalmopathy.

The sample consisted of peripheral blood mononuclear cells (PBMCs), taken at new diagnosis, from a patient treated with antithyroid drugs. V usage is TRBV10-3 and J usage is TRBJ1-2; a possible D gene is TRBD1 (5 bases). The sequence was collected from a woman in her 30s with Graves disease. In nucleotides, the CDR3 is TGTGCCATCCTCCCGGAGGACACTAACTATGGCTACACCTTC. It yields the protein CAILPEDTNYGYTF.